The 5 T cell receptor beta chains below come from one sample, sequenced in a study of CD8 T cells in Susac syndrome. Reverse transcription of about 0.45 to 1 ug RNA was performed with random hexamers. MiXCR, run by TCRdb on the immunoSEQ multiplex PCR reads, gives a single entry per CDR3 protein. The repertoire holds around 130,000 distinct CDR3 sequences, with approximately 95% as singletons. Sequencing was performed on CD4+ T cells from PBMCs. The receptors come from a human donor with multiple sclerosis.

This clonotype appeared once. The rearrangement links TRBV6-2 or TRBV6-3 to TRBJ2-5; TRBD2 might be the D (5 bases). V was trimmed by 0 bases and J by 3 bases, leaving 11 bases between them. Per the germline V gene, CDR1 is MNHEY and CDR2 is SVGEGT. The CDR3 runs 15 residues. The CDR3 loop is CASSYSGGAEETQYF. The CDR3 DNA follows: TGTGCCAGCAGTTACTCAGGAGGTGCGGAAGAGACCCAGTACTTC.

The chain recombines TRBV27 with TRBJ1-5; 8 bases agree with TRBD1. From germline, CDR1 is MNHEY and CDR2 SMNVEV (reference sequence). The CDR3 contains 13 residues. V lost 5 bases to trimming and J lost 7 bases; unmatched junction nucleotides: 4. The CDR3 coding sequence is TGTGCCAGCAGTCGGACAGGGCGGCAGCCCCAGCATTTT. This codes for CASSRTGRQPQHF.

The chain carries TRBV9 and TRBJ2-1; 15 nucleotides line up with TRBD2. The germline gives CDR1 SGDLS, CDR2 YYNGEE. The CDR3 totals 18 residues. V shed 0 bases and J 7 bases; nucleotides not matched to a gene: 8. CDR3 region: CASSVAGLAGGSWNEQFF. CDR3 DNA: TGTGCCAGCAGCGTAGCGGGACTAGCGGGGGGCTCTTGGAATGAGCAGTTCTTC.

The CDR3 DNA reads TGTGCCAGCAGTTATAGAGTGCTGAGGGCTAGCCGGAACCAAGAGACCCAGTACTTC. Translation: CASSYRVLRASRNQETQYF. This chain links TRBV6-5 with TRBJ2-5; possible D gene TRBD2, 5 bases. Between the trimmed V and J ends, which lost 3 bases and 0 bases, there was a span of 23 bases. The CDR3 covers 19 residues. Germline CDR1 reads MNHEY; CDR2 reads SVGAGI.

The V and J genes are TRBV19 and TRBJ1-1, with 7 bases that match TRBD1. This CDR3 spans 16 amino acids. J was trimmed by 1 base and V by 7 bases; bases with no gene match: 12. Germline values: CDR1 LNHDA, CDR2 SQIVND (reference sequence). This CDR3 reads CASTEPSGQWNTEAFF. DNA for the CDR3: TGTGCCAGTACCGAACCGTCGGGACAGTGGAACACTGAAGCTTTCTTT.